The 15 T cell receptor beta chains presented below share a single source sample, sequenced in a study of molecular identifiers for immune sequencing clone quantification. TCRdb fed the PCR reads into MiXCR, producing one record per CDR3 protein. The table has 35,000 or so distinct CDR3 sequences, about 18% seen once. The sample taken for sequencing was naive CD8+ T cells from blood, with Jurkat cell RNA spiked in. Subset defined: FACS-sorted CD8+CD4-CCR7+CD45RA+ naive T cells. The receptors were gathered from a human donor in good health. Some libraries in this study had Jurkat cell RNA spiked in.

This clonotype showed up many times. The chain links TRBV9 to TRBJ2-2, with D possibly TRBD2 on 6 matching bases. The germline V gene encodes CDR1 SGDLS and CDR2 YYNGEE. Trimming took off 2 bases at V and 3 bases at J, with 14 bases between the two ends. The CDR3 has 16 amino acids. The CDR3 region has the DNA TGTGCCAGCAGCGTGCCTGCGGGGCAGGACACCGGGGAGCTGTTTTTT. Its protein product is CASSVPAGQDTGELFF.

This clonotype showed up just a few times. V usage is TRBV6-2 or TRBV6-3 and J usage is TRBJ1-2; D unresolved. In germline, CDR1 is MNHEY, CDR2 SVGEGT. The V end lost 2 bases, the J end lost 4 bases, and 8 bases lay between the germline ends. This CDR3 is 13 amino acids long. The CDR3 is CASSYESGYGYTF. In DNA, the CDR3 is TGTGCCAGCAGTTACGAGTCAGGCTATGGCTACACCTTC.

This clonotype was seen many times. V gene TRBV3-1 combines with J gene TRBJ1-1; possibly TRBD1 for D (5 bases). Trimming left V 4 bases short and J 7 bases short, with 19 bases between. The length of the CDR3 is 15 residues. The V gene's germline CDR1 is LGHDT and CDR2 YNNKEL (reference sequence). The chain's CDR3 is CASSRPRSGEVEAFF. As DNA, the CDR3 is TGTGCCAGCAGCCGGCCGCGGTCGGGGGAGGTTGAAGCTTTCTTT.

Only one count was recorded for this clonotype. Being one base from a much bigger clone, this may be a read error. J is TRBJ1-1 and V is TRBV5-6; weak D call: TRBD1 (5 bases). Germline V gene sequence: CDR1 SGHDT, CDR2 YYEEEE. Trimming stripped 6 bases from V and 5 bases from J, with 20 bases between. This CDR3 region has 15 residues. CDR3 bases: TGTGCCAGCAAACAGTCGGCAGGGCTGCTTACTGAAGCTTTCTTT. Its protein is CASKQSAGLLTEAFF.

Comments on this clonotype: This may be a read error, as it is one base from a much larger clone. The chain is built from TRBV27 and TRBJ2-7, with D tentatively TRBD2 (5 bases). CDR1 and CDR2 (germline): MNHEY, SMNVEV (reference sequence). The CDR3 extends over 13 amino acids. CDR3 residues: CAGSLSGNYEQYF. The DNA for the CDR3 is TGTGCCGGCAGTTTATCCGGGAACTACGAGCAGTACTTC.

This clonotype was seen many times. The J gene is TRBJ2-1, the V gene TRBV25-1, with a tentative D call TRBD2 (5 bases). The germline V and J ends were trimmed by 5 bases and 1 base, with 15 bases remaining between them. CDR1 is MGHDK and CDR2 is SYGVNS in the germline V gene. The CDR3 extends over 16 amino acids. The CDR3 is CASSPRGLGSYNEQFF. The CDR3 nucleotides are TGTGCCAGCAGTCCCCGGGGTTTGGGGTCCTACAATGAGCAGTTCTTC.

This clonotype has only a few counts. The V and J genes are TRBV12-3 or TRBV12-4 and TRBJ1-2; D gene uncertain. This CDR3 has 12 residues. V shed 7 bases and J shed 8 bases, with 14 bases lying between them. CDR3 DNA sequence: TGTGCCAGCACCCGGGGAGGGCAAGGCTACACCTTC. It encodes CASTRGGQGYTF.

This clonotype was picked up many times. V and J are TRBV7-8 and TRBJ2-1; D may match TRBD1 or TRBD2 (6 bases each). The CDR3 length is 15 residues. The germline gives CDR1 SGHVS, CDR2 FQNEAQ. The V end was cut by 5 bases, the J end by 10 bases, with 21 bases between. The DNA for the CDR3 is TGTGCCAGCAGCCCTCTGGGGGGCCGGGCCCTAGAGCAGTTCTTC. It specifies CASSPLGGRALEQFF.

Regarding this clonotype: Germline and junction disagree at one end, which may indicate a read error. The V and J genes are TRBV19 and TRBJ2-7, with a possible D match to TRBD1 (6 bases). From germline, CDR1 is LNHDA and CDR2 SQIVND (reference sequence). This CDR3 spans 15 amino acids. The CDR3 here is CAGSSHPGQRFEQYF. The CDR3 nucleotides are TGTGCCGGTAGTAGCCACCCAGGACAGCGGTTCGAGCAGTACTTC. Using reference TRBV19 and TRBJ2-7 for the parts outside the CDR3, the full variable domain is DGGITQSPKYLFRKEGQNVTLSCEQNLNHDAMYWYRQDPGQGLRLIYYSQIVNDFQKGDIAEGYSVSREKKESFPLTVTSAQKNPTAFYLCAGSSHPGQRFEQYFGPGTRLTVT.

This clonotype was seen many times. The chain links TRBV6-5 to TRBJ2-5; TRBD1 matches 7 bases. Germline CDR1 is MNHEY and CDR2 is SVGAGI. This CDR3 spans 15 amino acids. The junction had 3 bases not matched to a gene; V was cut back by 0 bases and J by 2 bases. The CDR3 DNA is TGTGCCAGCAGTTACTCTAGGGACAGTCAAGAGACCCAGTACTTC. Amino acids: CASSYSRDSQETQYF.

This clonotype was seen at least ten times. The chain is built from TRBV7-6 and TRBJ2-3; D unclear. This CDR3 is 12 amino acids long. Germline V gene lookup returns CDR1 SGHVS and CDR2 FNYEAQ. V was clipped by 4 bases and J by 3 bases, with 5 bases between them. The chain's CDR3 is CASSYRTDTQYF. Written as DNA, the CDR3 is TGTGCCAGCAGCTACCGGACAGATACGCAGTATTTT.

The genes are TRBV29-1 and TRBJ2-7, with D possibly TRBD2 on 6 matching bases. V lost 1 base and J lost 6, with 22 bases in between. The CDR3 is 16 amino acids. In germline, CDR1 is SQVTM, CDR2 ANQGSEA. CDR3 sequence: CSVEGSNPGARSEQYF. The CDR3 DNA reads TGCAGCGTTGAAGGGTCGAACCCGGGAGCCCGCTCCGAGCAGTACTTC.

V and J are TRBV27 and TRBJ2-7; D might be TRBD1 (6 bases). Trimming took off 3 bases at V and 4 bases at J, with 10 bases between the two ends. This CDR3 contains 13 residues. Germline V CDR1 and CDR2: MNHEY, SMNVEV (reference sequence). CDR3 bases: TGTGCCAGCAGTTTGACAGGACAATACGAGCAGTACTTC. This codes for CASSLTGQYEQYF.

This clonotype showed up many times. This chain links TRBV27 with TRBJ2-7, with D perhaps matching TRBD2 (5 bases). Between the trimmed V and J ends, which lost 0 bases and 2 bases, there was a span of 11 bases. The CDR3 extends over 15 amino acids. In germline, CDR1 is MNHEY, CDR2 SMNVEV (reference sequence). The CDR3 sequence is CASSLSGNLAYEQYF. The CDR3 DNA is TGTGCCAGCAGTTTATCCGGGAACCTCGCCTACGAGCAGTACTTC.

This clonotype was found many times. The genes are TRBV20-1 and TRBJ2-7; 12 bases fit TRBD2. There are 16 residues in the CDR3. Germline CDR1 DFQATT, CDR2 SNEGSKA (reference sequence). V was pared by 5 bases and J by 2 bases, with 10 bases of the junction left unmatched. DNA of the CDR3: TGCAGTGCTGGCGCTCCGACTAGCGGGGGCACCTACGAGCAGTACTTC. It yields the protein CSAGAPTSGGTYEQYF.